Sequencing of this T cell receptor beta chain was carried out in a study of blood T cell repertoires in COVID-19. As originally analysed: Amplification from reference gene primers served as the basis for estimated nucleated cell counts. Data came from immunoSEQ multiplex PCR; TCRdb stores just in-frame clones and leaves some out. V and J calls and clone size are those listed in that table; D and trimming were worked out from the DNA. The sample records about 170,000 clones, about 88% being singletons. The germline V gene has CDR1 SEHNR and CDR2 FQNEAQ (reference sequence). There are 16 residues in the CDR3. The V segment lost 5 bases and the J segment 4 bases; nucleotides outside the gene matches: 6.

Sequencing input: peripheral blood. The receptor was isolated from a man in his 60s with acute or convalescent COVID-19. V is TRBV7-9 and J is TRBJ2-1, with TRBD2 matching over 12 bases. CDR3 sequence: CASSTGLAGSYNEQFF. For the CDR3, the DNA is TGTGCCAGCAGCACTGGACTAGCGGGATCTTACAATGAGCAGTTCTTC.